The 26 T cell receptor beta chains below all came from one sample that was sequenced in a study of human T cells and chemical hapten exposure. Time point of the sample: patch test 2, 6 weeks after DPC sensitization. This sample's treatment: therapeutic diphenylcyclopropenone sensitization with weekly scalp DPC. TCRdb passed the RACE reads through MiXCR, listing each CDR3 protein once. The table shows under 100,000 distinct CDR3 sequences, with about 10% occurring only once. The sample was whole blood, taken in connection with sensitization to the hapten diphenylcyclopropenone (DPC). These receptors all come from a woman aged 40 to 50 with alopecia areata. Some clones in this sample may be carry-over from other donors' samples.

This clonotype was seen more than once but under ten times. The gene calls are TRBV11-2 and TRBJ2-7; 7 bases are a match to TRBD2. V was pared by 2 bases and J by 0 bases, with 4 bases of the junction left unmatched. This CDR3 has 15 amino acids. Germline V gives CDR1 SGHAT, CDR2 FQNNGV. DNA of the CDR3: TGTGCCAGCAGCTTAACTAGCGCGAACTCCTACGAGCAGTACTTC. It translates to CASSLTSANSYEQYF.

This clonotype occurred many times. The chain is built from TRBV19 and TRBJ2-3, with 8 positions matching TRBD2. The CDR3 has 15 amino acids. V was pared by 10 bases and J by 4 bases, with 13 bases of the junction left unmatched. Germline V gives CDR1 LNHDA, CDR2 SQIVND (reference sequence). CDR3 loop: CATGGSGRSADTQYF. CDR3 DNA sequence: TGTGCCACTGGAGGCAGCGGGAGAAGCGCAGATACGCAGTATTTT.

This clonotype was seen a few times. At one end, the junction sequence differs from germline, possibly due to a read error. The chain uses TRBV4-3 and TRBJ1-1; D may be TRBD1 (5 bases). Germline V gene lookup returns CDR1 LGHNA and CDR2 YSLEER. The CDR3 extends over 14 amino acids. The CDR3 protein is CASSQDGGNIEAFF. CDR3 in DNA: TGCGCCAGCAGCCAAGATGGGGGTAACATTGAAGCTTTCTTT.

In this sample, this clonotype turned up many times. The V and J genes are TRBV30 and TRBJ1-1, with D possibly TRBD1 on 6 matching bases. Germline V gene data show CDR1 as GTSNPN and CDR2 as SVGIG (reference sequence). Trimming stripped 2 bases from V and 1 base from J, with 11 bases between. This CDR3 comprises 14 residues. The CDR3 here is CAWSPGTPNTEAFF. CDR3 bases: TGTGCCTGGAGTCCTGGGACACCGAACACTGAAGCTTTCTTT.

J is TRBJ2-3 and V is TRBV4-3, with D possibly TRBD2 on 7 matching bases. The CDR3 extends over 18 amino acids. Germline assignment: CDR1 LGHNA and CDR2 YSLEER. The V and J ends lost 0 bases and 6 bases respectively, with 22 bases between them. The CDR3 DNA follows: TGCGCCAGCAGCCAAGATCGGAGGGGGGGGACCTCCAGGGATACGCAGTATTTT. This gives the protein CASSQDRRGGTSRDTQYF.

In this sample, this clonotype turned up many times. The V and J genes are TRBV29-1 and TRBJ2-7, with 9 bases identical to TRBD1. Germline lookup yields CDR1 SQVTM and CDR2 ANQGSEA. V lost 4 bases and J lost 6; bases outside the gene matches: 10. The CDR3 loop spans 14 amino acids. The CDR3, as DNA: TGCAGCGTTGGGCCGGGACAGGGACACCCCGAGCAGTACTTC. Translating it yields CSVGPGQGHPEQYF.

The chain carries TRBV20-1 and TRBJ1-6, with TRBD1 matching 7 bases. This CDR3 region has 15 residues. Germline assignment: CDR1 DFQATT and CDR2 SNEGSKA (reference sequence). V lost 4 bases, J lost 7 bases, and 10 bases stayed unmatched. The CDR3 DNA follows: TGCAGTGCTAATGGACCGGGACAGTACAATTCACCCCTCCACTTT. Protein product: CSANGPGQYNSPLHF.

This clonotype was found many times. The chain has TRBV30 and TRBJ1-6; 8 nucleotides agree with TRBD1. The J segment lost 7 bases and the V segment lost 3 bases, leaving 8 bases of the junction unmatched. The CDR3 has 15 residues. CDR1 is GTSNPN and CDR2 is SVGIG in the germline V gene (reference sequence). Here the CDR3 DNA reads TGTGCCTGGAGGCGCGATCAGGGGGCAAATTCACCCCTCCACTTT. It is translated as CAWRRDQGANSPLHF. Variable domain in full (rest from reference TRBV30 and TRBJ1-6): SQTIHQWPATLVQPVGSPLSLECTVEGTSNPNLYWYRQAAGRGLQLLFYSVGIGQISSEVPQNLSASRPQDRQFILSSKKLLLSDSGFYLCAWRRDQGANSPLHFGNGTRLTVT.

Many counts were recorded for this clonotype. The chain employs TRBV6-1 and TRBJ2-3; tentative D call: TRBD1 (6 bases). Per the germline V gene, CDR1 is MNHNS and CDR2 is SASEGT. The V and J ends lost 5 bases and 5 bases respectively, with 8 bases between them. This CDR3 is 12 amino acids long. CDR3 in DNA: TGTGCCAGCAGTCAGACAGGAGATACGCAGTATTTT. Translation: CASSQTGDTQYF.

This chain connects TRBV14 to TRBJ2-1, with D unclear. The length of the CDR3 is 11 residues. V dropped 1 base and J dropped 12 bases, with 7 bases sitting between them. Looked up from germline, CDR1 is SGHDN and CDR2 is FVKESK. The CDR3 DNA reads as TGTGCCAGCAGCCAAGGGTCGGGGCAGTTCTTC. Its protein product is CASSQGSGQFF.

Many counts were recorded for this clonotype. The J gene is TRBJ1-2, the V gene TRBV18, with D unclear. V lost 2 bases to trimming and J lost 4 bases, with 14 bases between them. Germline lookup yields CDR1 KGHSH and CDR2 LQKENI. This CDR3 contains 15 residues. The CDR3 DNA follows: TGTGCCAGCTCACCAACCGACGCACCCTCCTATGGCTACACCTTC. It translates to CASSPTDAPSYGYTF.

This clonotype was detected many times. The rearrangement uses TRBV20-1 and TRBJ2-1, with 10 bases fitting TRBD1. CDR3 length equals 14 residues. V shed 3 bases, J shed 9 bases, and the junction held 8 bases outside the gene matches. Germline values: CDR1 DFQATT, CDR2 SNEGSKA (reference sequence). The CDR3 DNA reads TGCAGTGCTAGGGGACAGGGGCAGTATGGTGAGCAGTTCTTC. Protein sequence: CSARGQGQYGEQFF.

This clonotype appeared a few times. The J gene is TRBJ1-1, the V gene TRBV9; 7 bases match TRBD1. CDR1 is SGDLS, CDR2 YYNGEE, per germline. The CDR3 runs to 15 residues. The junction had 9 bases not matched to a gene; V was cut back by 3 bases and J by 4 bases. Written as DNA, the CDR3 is TGTGCCAGCAGCGACAAGGGGGCAGTTGGCACTGAAGCTTTCTTT. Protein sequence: CASSDKGAVGTEAFF.

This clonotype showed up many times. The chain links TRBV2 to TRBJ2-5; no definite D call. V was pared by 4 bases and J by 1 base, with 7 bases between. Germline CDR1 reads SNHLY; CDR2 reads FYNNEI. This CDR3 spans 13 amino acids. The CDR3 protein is CASSAGVQETQYF. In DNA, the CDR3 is TGTGCCAGCAGTGCGGGCGTCCAAGAGACCCAGTACTTC. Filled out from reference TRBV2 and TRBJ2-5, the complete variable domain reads EPEVTQTPSHQVTQMGQEVILRCVPISNHLYFYWYRQILGQKVEFLVSFYNNEISEKSEIFDDQFSVERPDGSNFTLKIRSTKLEDSAMYFCASSAGVQETQYFGPGTRLLVL.

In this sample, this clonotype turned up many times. The CDR3 here is CASSPPGGRWAETQYF. The DNA for the CDR3 is TGTGCCAGCTCACCGCCAGGTGGCCGATGGGCAGAGACCCAGTACTTC. This chain links TRBV18 with TRBJ2-5, with unresolved D. The CDR3 is made up of 16 amino acids. Germline V gene data show CDR1 as KGHSH and CDR2 as LQKENI. Trimming removed 3 bases at V and 4 bases at J, with 18 bases between. Based on the CDR3 plus reference TRBV18 and TRBJ2-5, the full variable domain is NAGVMQNPRHLVRRRGQEARLRCSPMKGHSHVYWYRQLPEEGLKFMVYLQKENIIDESGMPKERFSAEFPKEGPSILRIQQVVRGDSAAYFCASSPPGGRWAETQYFGPGTRLLVL.

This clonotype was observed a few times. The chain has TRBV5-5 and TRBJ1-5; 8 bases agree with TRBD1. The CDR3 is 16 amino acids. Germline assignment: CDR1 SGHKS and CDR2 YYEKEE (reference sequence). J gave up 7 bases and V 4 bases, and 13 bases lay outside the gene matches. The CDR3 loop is CASSPDGQGTVQPQHF. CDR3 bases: TGTGCCAGCAGCCCCGACGGACAGGGAACGGTCCAGCCCCAGCATTTT. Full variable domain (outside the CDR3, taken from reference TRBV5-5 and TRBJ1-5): DAGVTQSPTHLIKTRGQQVTLRCSPISGHKSVSWYQQVLGQGPQFIFQYYEKEERGRGNFPDRFSARQFPNYSSELNVNALLLGDSALYLCASSPDGQGTVQPQHFGDGTRLSIL.

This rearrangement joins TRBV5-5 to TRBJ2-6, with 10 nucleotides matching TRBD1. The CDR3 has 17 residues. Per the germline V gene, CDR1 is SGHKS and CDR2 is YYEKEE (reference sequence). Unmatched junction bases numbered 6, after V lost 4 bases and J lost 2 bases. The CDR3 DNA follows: TGTGCCAGCAGCGCCGGACAGGGGGAAGCTGGGGCCAACGTCCTGACTTTC. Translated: CASSAGQGEAGANVLTF.

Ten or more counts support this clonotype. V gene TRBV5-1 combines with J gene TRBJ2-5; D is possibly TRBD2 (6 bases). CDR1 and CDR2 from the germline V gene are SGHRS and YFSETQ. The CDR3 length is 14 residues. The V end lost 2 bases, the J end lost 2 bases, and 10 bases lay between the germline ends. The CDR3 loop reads CASSFQRAQETQYF. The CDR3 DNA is TGCGCCAGCAGCTTCCAGCGGGCGCAAGAGACCCAGTACTTC.

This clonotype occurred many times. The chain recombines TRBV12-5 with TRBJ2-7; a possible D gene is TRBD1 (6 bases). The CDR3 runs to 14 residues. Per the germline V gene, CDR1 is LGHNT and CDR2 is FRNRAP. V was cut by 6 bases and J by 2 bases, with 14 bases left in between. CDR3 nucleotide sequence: TGTGCTAGTGGCCCGGACAGATTCCCCTACGAGCAGTACTTC. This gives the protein CASGPDRFPYEQYF.

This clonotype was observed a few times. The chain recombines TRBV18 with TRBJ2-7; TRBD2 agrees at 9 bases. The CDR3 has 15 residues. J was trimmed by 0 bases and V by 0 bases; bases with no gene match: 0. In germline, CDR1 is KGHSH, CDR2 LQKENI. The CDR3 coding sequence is TGTGCCAGCTCACCACCGACTAGCGGCTCCTACGAGCAGTACTTC. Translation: CASSPPTSGSYEQYF.

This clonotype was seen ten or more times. The CDR3 sequence: CASSPGQEVAQPQHF. The DNA of the CDR3 is TGTGCCAGCTCACCAGGACAGGAAGTGGCTCAGCCCCAGCATTTT. The chain carries TRBV18 and TRBJ1-5; 7 positions agree with TRBD1. Germline-derived CDR1 and CDR2 are KGHSH and LQKENI. V dropped 2 bases and J dropped 6; count of bases not matched to a gene: 7. CDR3 length: 15 residues. The complete variable domain, with remaining parts taken from reference TRBV18 and TRBJ1-5, reads NAGVMQNPRHLVRRRGQEARLRCSPMKGHSHVYWYRQLPEEGLKFMVYLQKENIIDESGMPKERFSAEFPKEGPSILRIQQVVRGDSAAYFCASSPGQEVAQPQHFGDGTRLSIL.

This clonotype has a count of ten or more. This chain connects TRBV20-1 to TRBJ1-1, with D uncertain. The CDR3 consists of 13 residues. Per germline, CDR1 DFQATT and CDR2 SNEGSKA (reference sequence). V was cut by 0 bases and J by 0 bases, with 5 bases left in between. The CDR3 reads CSARESMNTEAFF. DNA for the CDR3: TGCAGTGCTAGAGAGAGCATGAACACTGAAGCTTTCTTT.

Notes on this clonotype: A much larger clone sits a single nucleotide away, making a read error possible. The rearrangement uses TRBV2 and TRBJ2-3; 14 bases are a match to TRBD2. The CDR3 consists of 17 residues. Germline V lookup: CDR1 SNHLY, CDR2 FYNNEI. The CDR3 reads CASSATSGRGSTDTQDF. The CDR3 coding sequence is TGTGCCAGCAGTGCGACTAGCGGGAGGGGAAGCACAGATACGCAGGATTTT.

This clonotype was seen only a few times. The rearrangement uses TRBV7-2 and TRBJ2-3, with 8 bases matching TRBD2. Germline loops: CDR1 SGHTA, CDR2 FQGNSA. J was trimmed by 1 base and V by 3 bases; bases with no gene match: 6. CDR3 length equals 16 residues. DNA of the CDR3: TGTGCCAGCAGCTTCCGGCGGGGGGCAGGCACAGATACGCAGTATTTT. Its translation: CASSFRRGAGTDTQYF.

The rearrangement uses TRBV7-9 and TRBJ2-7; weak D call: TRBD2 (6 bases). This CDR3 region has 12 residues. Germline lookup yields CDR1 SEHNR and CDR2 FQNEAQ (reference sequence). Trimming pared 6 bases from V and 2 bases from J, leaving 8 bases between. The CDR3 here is CASRRETYEQYF. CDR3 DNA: TGTGCCAGCAGGCGGGAAACCTACGAGCAGTACTTC.

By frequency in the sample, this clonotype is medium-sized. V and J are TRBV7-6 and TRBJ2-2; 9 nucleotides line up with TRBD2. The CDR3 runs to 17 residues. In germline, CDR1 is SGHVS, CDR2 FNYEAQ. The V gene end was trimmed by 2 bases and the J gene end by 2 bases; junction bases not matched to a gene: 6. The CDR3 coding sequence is TGTGCCAGCAGCTTATCGGCAGCGGGGGGCAACACCGGGGAGCTGTTTTTT. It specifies CASSLSAAGGNTGELFF.